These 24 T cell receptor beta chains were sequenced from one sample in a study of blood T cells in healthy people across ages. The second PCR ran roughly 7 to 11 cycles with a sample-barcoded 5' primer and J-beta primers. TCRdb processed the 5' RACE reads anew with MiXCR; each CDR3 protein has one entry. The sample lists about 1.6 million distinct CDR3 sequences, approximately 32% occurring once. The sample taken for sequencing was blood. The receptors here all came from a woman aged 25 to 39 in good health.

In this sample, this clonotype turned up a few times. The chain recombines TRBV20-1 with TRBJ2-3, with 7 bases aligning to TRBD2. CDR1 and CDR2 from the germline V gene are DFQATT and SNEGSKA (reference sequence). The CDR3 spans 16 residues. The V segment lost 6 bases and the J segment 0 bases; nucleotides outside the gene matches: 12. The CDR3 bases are TGCAGTGCCCCCCACGTAGCGGGCAGAAGCACAGATACGCAGTATTTT. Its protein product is CSAPHVAGRSTDTQYF.

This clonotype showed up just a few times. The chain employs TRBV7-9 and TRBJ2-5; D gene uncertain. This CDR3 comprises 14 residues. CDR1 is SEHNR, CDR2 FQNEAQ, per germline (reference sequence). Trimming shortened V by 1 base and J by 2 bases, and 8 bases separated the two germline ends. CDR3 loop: CASSLVNKQETQYF. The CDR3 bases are TGTGCCAGCAGCTTAGTTAACAAGCAAGAGACCCAGTACTTC.

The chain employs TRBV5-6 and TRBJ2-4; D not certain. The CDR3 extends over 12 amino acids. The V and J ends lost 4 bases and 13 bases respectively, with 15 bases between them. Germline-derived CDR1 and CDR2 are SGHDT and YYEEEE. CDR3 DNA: TGTGCCAGCAGCAGGCCTGCGACCGGGCAGTACTTC. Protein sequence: CASSRPATGQYF.

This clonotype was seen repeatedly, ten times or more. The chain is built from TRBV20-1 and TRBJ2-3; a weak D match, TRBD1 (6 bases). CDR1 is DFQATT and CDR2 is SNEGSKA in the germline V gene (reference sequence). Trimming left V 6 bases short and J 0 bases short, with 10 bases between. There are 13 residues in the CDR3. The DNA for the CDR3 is TGCAGTGCAGGGGGTCCCAGCACAGATACGCAGTATTTT. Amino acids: CSAGGPSTDTQYF.

The CDR3 DNA reads as TGTGCCAGCAGTTTATCCACAGTGTTGCCCGGCTGGCAGTATTTT. It is translated as CASSLSTVLPGWQYF. This chain connects TRBV27 to TRBJ2-3, with D hard to call. Germline V gene data show CDR1 as MNHEY and CDR2 as SMNVEV (reference sequence). The CDR3 covers 15 residues. Trimming shortened V by 0 bases and J by 11 bases, and 18 bases separated the two germline ends.

CDR3 sequence: CASRQGRTSADTQYF. Written as DNA, the CDR3 is TGTGCCAGTAGACAAGGTCGGACTAGCGCCGATACGCAGTATTTT. V is TRBV19 and J is TRBJ2-3; 9 nucleotides align to TRBD2. The CDR3 is made up of 15 amino acids. From germline, CDR1 is LNHDA and CDR2 SQIVND (reference sequence). V dropped 6 bases and J dropped 6; count of bases not matched to a gene: 10.

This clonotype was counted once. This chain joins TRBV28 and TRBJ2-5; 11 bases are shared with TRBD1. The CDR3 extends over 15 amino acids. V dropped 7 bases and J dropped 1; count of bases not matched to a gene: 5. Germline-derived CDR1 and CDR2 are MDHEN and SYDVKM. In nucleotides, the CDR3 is TGTGCCAGCACCCCGGACAGGGGGCTCCAAGAGACCCAGTACTTC. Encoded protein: CASTPDRGLQETQYF.

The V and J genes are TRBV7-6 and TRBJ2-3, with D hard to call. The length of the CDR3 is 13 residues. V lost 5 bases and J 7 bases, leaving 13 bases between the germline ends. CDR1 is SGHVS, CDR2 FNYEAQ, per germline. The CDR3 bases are TGTGCCAGCAGCCCCGGTTCTGGGTATACGCAGTATTTT. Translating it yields CASSPGSGYTQYF.

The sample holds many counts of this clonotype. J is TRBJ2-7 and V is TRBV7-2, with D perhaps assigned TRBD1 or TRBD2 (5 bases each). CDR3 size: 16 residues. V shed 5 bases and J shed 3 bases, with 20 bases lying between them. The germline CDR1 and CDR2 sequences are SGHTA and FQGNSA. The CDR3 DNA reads TGTGCCAGCAGCCCCGGCGAGGGGCGAGAATACTACGAGCAGTACTTC. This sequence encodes CASSPGEGREYYEQYF.

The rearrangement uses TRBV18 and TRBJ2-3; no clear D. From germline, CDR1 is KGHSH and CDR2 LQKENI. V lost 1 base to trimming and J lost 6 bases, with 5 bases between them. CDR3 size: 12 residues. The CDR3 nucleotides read TGTGCCAGCTCACCACTCATGGATACGCAGTATTTT. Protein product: CASSPLMDTQYF.

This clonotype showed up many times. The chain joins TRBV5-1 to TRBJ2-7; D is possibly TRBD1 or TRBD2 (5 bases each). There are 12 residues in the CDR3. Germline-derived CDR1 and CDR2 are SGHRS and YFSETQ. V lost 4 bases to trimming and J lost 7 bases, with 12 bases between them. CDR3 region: CASSPAGAEQYF. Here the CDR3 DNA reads TGCGCCAGCAGCCCGGCCGGGGCTGAGCAGTACTTC. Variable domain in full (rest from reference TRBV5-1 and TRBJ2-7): KAGVTQTPRYLIKTRGQQVTLSCSPISGHRSVSWYQQTPGQGLQFLFEYFSETQRNKGNFPGRFSGRQFSNSRSEMNVSTLELGDSALYLCASSPAGAEQYFGPGTRLTVT.

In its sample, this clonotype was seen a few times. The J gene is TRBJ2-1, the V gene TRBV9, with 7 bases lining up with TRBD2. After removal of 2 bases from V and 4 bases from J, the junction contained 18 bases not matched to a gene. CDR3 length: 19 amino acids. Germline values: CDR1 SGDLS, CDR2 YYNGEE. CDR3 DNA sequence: TGTGCCAGCAGCGTCATTGCCTCATTTTCAGGCGGGGGATACAATGAGCAGTTCTTC. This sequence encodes CASSVIASFSGGGYNEQFF.

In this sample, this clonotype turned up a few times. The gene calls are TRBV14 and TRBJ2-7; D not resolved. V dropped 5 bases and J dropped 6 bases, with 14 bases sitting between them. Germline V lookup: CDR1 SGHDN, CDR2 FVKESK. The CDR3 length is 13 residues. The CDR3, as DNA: TGTGCCAGCAGCTATTACAGAGCAGGCGAGCAGTACTTC. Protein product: CASSYYRAGEQYF.

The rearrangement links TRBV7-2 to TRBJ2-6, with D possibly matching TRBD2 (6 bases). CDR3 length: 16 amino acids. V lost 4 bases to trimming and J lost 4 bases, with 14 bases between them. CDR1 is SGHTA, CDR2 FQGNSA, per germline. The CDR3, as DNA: TGTGCCAGCAGCTGGGGCGGAGGGGCCGGGGCCAACGTCCTGACTTTC. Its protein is CASSWGGGAGANVLTF.

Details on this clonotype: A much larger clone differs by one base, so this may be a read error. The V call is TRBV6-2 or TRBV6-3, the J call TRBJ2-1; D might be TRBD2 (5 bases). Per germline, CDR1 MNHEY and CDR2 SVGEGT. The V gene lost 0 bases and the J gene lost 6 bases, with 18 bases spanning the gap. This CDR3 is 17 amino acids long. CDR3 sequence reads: CASSYSVSRAKANEQFF. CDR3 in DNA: TGTGCCAGCAGTTACTCGGTCTCGAGGGCGAAGGCCAATGAGCAGTTCTTC.

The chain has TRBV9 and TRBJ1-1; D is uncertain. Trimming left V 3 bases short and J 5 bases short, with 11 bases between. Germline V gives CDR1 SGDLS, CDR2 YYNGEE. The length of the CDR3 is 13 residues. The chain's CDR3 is CASSANQGTEAFF. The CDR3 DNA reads TGTGCCAGCAGCGCGAACCAAGGGACTGAAGCTTTCTTT. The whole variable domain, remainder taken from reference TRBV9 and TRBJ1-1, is DSGVTQTPKHLITATGQRVTLRCSPRSGDLSVYWYQQSLDQGLQFLIQYYNGEERAKGNILERFSAQQFPDLHSELNLSSLELGDSALYFCASSANQGTEAFFGQGTRLTVV.

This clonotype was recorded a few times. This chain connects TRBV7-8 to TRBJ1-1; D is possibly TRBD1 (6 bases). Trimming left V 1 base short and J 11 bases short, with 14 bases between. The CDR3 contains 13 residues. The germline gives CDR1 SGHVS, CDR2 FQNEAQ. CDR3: CASSLETGLGAFF. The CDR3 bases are TGTGCCAGCAGCTTAGAGACAGGTCTCGGGGCTTTCTTT.

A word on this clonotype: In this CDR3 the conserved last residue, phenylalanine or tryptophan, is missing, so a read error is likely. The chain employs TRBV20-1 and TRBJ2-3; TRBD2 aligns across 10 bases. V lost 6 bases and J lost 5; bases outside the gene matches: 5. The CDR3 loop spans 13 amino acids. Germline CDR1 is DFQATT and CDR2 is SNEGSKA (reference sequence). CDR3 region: CSAVAGGGDTQYS. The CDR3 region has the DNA TGCAGTGCGGTAGCGGGAGGTGGAGATACGCAGTATTCT.

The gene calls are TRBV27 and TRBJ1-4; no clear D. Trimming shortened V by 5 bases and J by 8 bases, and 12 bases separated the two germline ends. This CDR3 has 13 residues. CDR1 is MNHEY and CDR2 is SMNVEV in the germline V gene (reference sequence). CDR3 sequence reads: CASSRKSGEKLFF. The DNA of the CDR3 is TGTGCCAGCAGTCGGAAGTCCGGCGAAAAACTGTTTTTT.

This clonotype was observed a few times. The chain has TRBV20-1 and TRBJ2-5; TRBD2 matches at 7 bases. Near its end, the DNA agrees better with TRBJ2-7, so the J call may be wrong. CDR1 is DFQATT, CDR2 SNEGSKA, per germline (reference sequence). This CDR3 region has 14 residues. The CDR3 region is CSARVPGLRYEQYF. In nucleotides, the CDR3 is TGCAGTGCTAGAGTCCCGGGACTAAGATACGAGCAGTACTTC.

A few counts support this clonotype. CDR3 DNA sequence: TGTGCCAGCAGTTTACATAGGGCTTACGAGCAGTACTTC. Translated, it gives CASSLHRAYEQYF. V usage is TRBV28 and J usage is TRBJ2-7; D gene uncertain. This CDR3 contains 13 residues. The germline CDR1 and CDR2 sequences are MDHEN and SYDVKM. The V gene lost 2 bases and the J gene lost 4 bases, with 9 bases spanning the gap.

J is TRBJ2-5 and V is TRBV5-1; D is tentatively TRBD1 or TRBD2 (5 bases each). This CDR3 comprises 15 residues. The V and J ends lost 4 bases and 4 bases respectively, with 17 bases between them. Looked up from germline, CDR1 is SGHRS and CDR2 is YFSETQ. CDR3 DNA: TGCGCCAGCAGCCCCTCCGGGACGCCTGTAGAGACCCAGTACTTC. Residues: CASSPSGTPVETQYF. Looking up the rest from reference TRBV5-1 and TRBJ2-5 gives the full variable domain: KAGVTQTPRYLIKTRGQQVTLSCSPISGHRSVSWYQQTPGQGLQFLFEYFSETQRNKGNFPGRFSGRQFSNSRSEMNVSTLELGDSALYLCASSPSGTPVETQYFGPGTRLLVL.

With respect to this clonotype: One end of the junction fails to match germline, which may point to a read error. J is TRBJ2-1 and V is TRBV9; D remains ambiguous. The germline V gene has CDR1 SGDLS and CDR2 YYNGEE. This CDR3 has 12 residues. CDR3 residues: CASSVADNEQFF. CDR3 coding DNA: TGCGCCAGCAGCGTCGCAGACAATGAGCAGTTCTTC.

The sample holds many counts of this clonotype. The CDR3 loop is CASSLVGGPSGDEQFF. In nucleotides, the CDR3 is TGCGCCAGCAGCTTGGTGGGCGGCCCTAGCGGGGATGAGCAGTTCTTC. This chain uses TRBV5-1 with TRBJ2-1; 9 nucleotides match TRBD2. J lost 8 bases, V lost 0 bases, and 9 bases had no gene match. Germline V lookup: CDR1 SGHRS, CDR2 YFSETQ. The CDR3 covers 16 residues.